This entry lists 25 T cell receptor beta chains sequenced from one sample in a study of blood T cell repertoires in COVID-19. Produced via immunoSEQ multiplex PCR; TCRdb's table is partial and in-frame only. The data hold 230,000 or so clones, with roughly 84% observed a single time. The sequenced sample was peripheral blood. Every receptor here comes from a middle-aged woman who had recovered from COVID-19.

The V gene is TRBV5-1, the J gene TRBJ2-5; D unclear. Germline V lookup: CDR1 SGHRS, CDR2 YFSETQ. The CDR3 loop spans 15 amino acids. Trimming removed 0 bases at V and 1 base at J, with 10 bases between. The chain's CDR3 is CASSLGPGFQETQYF. The DNA of the CDR3 is TGCGCCAGCAGCTTGGGGCCAGGTTTCCAAGAGACCCAGTACTTC.

The chain couples TRBV14 to TRBJ2-1; D is perhaps TRBD1 (6 bases). The CDR3 covers 17 residues. V was shortened by 2 bases and J by 1 base, with 15 bases between the two germline ends. Germline V gene data show CDR1 as SGHDN and CDR2 as FVKESK. CDR3: CASSQIIGQGSYNEQFF. The CDR3 nucleotides read TGTGCCAGCAGCCAAATTATCGGCCAGGGGTCCTACAATGAGCAGTTCTTC.

As for this clone: This specimen includes other DNA sequences encoding the same CDR3. The chain has TRBV9 and TRBJ2-7; no clear D gene. The V end was cut by 2 bases, the J end by 2 bases, with 11 bases between. This CDR3 contains 14 residues. In germline, CDR1 is SGDLS, CDR2 YYNGEE. CDR3 bases: TGTGCCAGCAGCGTCGGCAGCGCTGCCTACGAGCAGTACTTC. Translated, it gives CASSVGSAAYEQYF.

This rearrangement joins TRBV5-4 to TRBJ2-7; maybe TRBD1 (5 bases). CDR1 is SGHNT, CDR2 YYREEE, per germline (reference sequence). The CDR3 has 14 amino acids. V lost 4 bases to trimming and J lost 3 bases, with 14 bases between them. The CDR3 loop reads CASSPENRIYEQYF. In DNA form, the CDR3 reads TGTGCCAGCAGCCCAGAGAACAGGATCTACGAGCAGTACTTC.

This chain joins TRBV10-3 and TRBJ2-7; 9 nucleotides align to TRBD1. This CDR3 comprises 15 residues. J lost 7 bases, V lost 10 bases, and 17 bases had no gene match. Germline values: CDR1 ENHRY, CDR2 SYGVKD. This chain's CDR3 is CATHEFRTGVGEQYF. CDR3 sequence (DNA): TGTGCCACCCATGAATTCCGGACAGGGGTAGGGGAGCAGTACTTC.

The J gene is TRBJ2-3, the V gene TRBV7-2; maybe TRBD2 (5 bases). Looked up from germline, CDR1 is SGHTA and CDR2 is FQGNSA. Trimming removed 3 bases from V and 1 base from J, with 8 bases in between. This CDR3 has 14 amino acids. This CDR3 is CASSFSVRTDTQYF. The DNA for the CDR3 is TGTGCCAGCAGCTTTAGCGTACGCACAGATACGCAGTATTTT.

The CDR3 DNA reads as TGTGCCAGCAGCTTAGACCCGAACTCGTACAATGAGCAGTTCTTC. Encoded protein: CASSLDPNSYNEQFF. The V and J genes are TRBV11-3 and TRBJ2-1; unclear D gene. Germline V lookup: CDR1 SGHNT, CDR2 YENEEA. The CDR3 is 15 amino acids. With 0 bases removed from V and 4 bases from J, the gap between germline ends came to 10 bases. The variable domain in full, completed from reference TRBV11-3 and TRBJ2-1, reads EAGVVQSPRYKIIEKKQPVAFWCNPISGHNTLYWYLQNLGQGPELLIRYENEEAVDDSQLPKDRFSAERLKGVDSTLKIQPAELGDSAVYLCASSLDPNSYNEQFFGPGTRLTVL.

Comments on this clone: The identical CDR3 is also encoded by other nucleotide sequences in the sample. The chain carries TRBV28 and TRBJ2-1; D possibly corresponds to TRBD2 (5 bases). The V and J ends lost 7 bases and 2 bases respectively, with 12 bases between them. This CDR3 is built from 14 residues. Per the germline V gene, CDR1 is MDHEN and CDR2 is SYDVKM. The CDR3 spells CASKTGVAYNEQFF. For the CDR3, the DNA is TGTGCCAGCAAAACCGGGGTGGCCTACAATGAGCAGTTCTTC.

The sample holds a few counts of this clone. The rearrangement joins TRBV29-1 to TRBJ1-2; the match to TRBD1 covers 8 bases. The CDR3 is 14 residues long. Germline V gives CDR1 SQVTM, CDR2 ANQGSEA. The J segment lost 4 bases and the V segment lost 3 bases, leaving 7 bases of the junction unmatched. The CDR3 region has the DNA TGCAGCGTTGACTTGACAGGGGAGGGCTATGGCTACACCTTC. This encodes CSVDLTGEGYGYTF.

The chain uses TRBV5-4 and TRBJ1-1; D gene unclear. From germline, CDR1 is SGHNT and CDR2 YYREEE (reference sequence). Trimming removed 6 bases from V and 1 base from J, with 13 bases in between. This CDR3 is built from 14 residues. The CDR3 sequence is CASTQWASNTEAFF. CDR3 nucleotides: TGTGCCAGCACCCAGTGGGCCTCGAACACTGAAGCTTTCTTT.

The chain links TRBV6-2 or TRBV6-3 to TRBJ1-2, with D hard to call. Germline-derived CDR1 and CDR2 are MNHEY and SVGEGT. This CDR3 region has 12 residues. Trimming took 6 bases from V and 11 from J, leaving 16 bases between them. The CDR3 sequence is CASSLYDTPYTF. The CDR3 bases are TGTGCCAGCAGCCTTTACGACACTCCTTACACCTTC.

The chain combines TRBV6-5 with TRBJ1-4; 8 bases fit TRBD1. The length of the CDR3 is 15 residues. Germline V lookup: CDR1 MNHEY, CDR2 SVGAGI. J lost 8 bases, V lost 4 bases, and 9 bases had no gene match. The CDR3 loop reads CASSSYRGAGEKLFF. The DNA of the CDR3 is TGTGCCAGCAGTTCATACAGGGGGGCCGGCGAAAAACTGTTTTTT.

This clone was recorded once. The chain has TRBV9 and TRBJ1-4; maybe TRBD1 (5 bases). Trimming pared 0 bases from V and 8 bases from J, leaving 20 bases between. This CDR3 contains 17 residues. Germline-derived CDR1 and CDR2 are SGDLS and YYNGEE. This CDR3 reads CASSVGAGNVPSEKLFF. CDR3 sequence (DNA): TGTGCCAGCAGCGTAGGGGCAGGGAATGTGCCCTCGGAAAAACTGTTTTTT.

The count of this clone is one. The rearrangement uses TRBV5-5 and TRBJ2-1; possibly TRBD2 for D (5 bases). V lost 1 base, J lost 4 bases, and 12 bases lay in between. The CDR3 length is 15 residues. Germline assignment: CDR1 SGHKS and CDR2 YYEKEE (reference sequence). The CDR3 DNA reads TGTGCCAGCAGCTTGCGGGGAGAAACGTACAATGAGCAGTTCTTC. Translated: CASSLRGETYNEQFF.

CDR3 protein: CASSQDQGAGGTLGYTF. CDR3 DNA sequence: TGCGCCAGCAGCCAAGATCAAGGGGCAGGGGGCACTTTGGGCTACACCTTC. The V call is TRBV4-1, the J call TRBJ1-2, with TRBD1 matching over 8 bases. The CDR3 consists of 17 residues. Trimming removed 0 bases from V and 8 bases from J; junction bases left unmatched: 14. Germline V gene lookup returns CDR1 MGHRA and CDR2 YSYEKL.

CDR3 protein: CATEKGVNTEAFF. DNA of the CDR3: TGTGCCACCGAAAAGGGAGTGAACACTGAAGCTTTCTTT. The chain carries TRBV10-3 and TRBJ1-1; D remains unclear. Trimming took off 10 bases at V and 0 bases at J, with 12 bases between the two ends. The CDR3 spans 13 residues. Germline V gene data show CDR1 as ENHRY and CDR2 as SYGVKD.

This clone occurred once. V is TRBV6-5 and J is TRBJ1-1; D not certain. The germline V and J ends were trimmed by 5 bases and 3 bases, with 10 bases remaining between them. Germline V gene sequence: CDR1 MNHEY, CDR2 SVGAGI. The CDR3 contains 13 residues. CDR3 in DNA: TGTGCCAGCAGTCTGAGGGAGGACACTGAAGCTTTCTTT. The encoded protein is CASSLREDTEAFF.

V is TRBV9 and J is TRBJ1-2, with TRBD1 as a possible D gene (6 bases). The length of the CDR3 is 14 residues. Trimming stripped 4 bases from V and 6 bases from J, with 16 bases between. From germline, CDR1 is SGDLS and CDR2 YYNGEE. The DNA of the CDR3 is TGTGCCAGCAGCACCTCCCAGGGGACTAATGGCTACACCTTC. This encodes CASSTSQGTNGYTF.

The chain recombines TRBV6-4 with TRBJ2-3, with D maybe TRBD1 (6 bases). The V gene lost 0 bases and the J gene lost 2 bases, with 18 bases spanning the gap. This CDR3 comprises 18 residues. In germline, CDR1 is MRHNA, CDR2 SNTAGT. CDR3 sequence (DNA): TGTGCCAGCAGTGACTCACCAGTCCGGCAGGGGACCACAGATACGCAGTATTTT. It yields the protein CASSDSPVRQGTTDTQYF.

As DNA, the CDR3 is TGCAGCGTTAAGGGGGAATTACAGATAATGAACACTGAAGCTTTCTTT. Translation: CSVKGELQIMNTEAFF. J is TRBJ1-1 and V is TRBV29-1, with a tentative D call TRBD1 (6 bases). CDR1 is SQVTM and CDR2 is ANQGSEA in the germline V gene. This CDR3 contains 16 residues. The V gene lost 5 bases and the J gene lost 0 bases, with 19 bases spanning the gap.

This clone showed up just a few times. This sequence joins TRBV12-3 or TRBV12-4 and TRBJ2-3; TRBD1 matches at 9 bases. V lost 6 bases to trimming and J lost 5 bases; unmatched junction nucleotides: 3. This CDR3 is built from 13 residues. The CDR3 nucleotides are TGTGCCAGCAGGACGGACAGGGGAGATACGCAGTATTTT. This translates into CASRTDRGDTQYF.

The V call is TRBV6-6, the J call TRBJ1-2, with D maybe TRBD1 (6 bases). V was clipped by 6 bases and J by 7 bases, with 12 bases between them. The CDR3 is made up of 12 amino acids. Germline CDR1 and CDR2: MNHNY and SVGAGI (reference sequence). The CDR3 loop reads CASSKTGIGYTF. CDR3 bases: TGTGCCAGCAGCAAAACAGGGATTGGCTACACCTTC.

CDR3 in DNA: TGTGCCAGCTCACCAGAACTAGCGGGGAGGAATGAGCAGTTCTTC. This codes for CASSPELAGRNEQFF. J is TRBJ2-1 and V is TRBV18; TRBD2 aligns across 10 bases. Germline V CDR1 and CDR2: KGHSH, LQKENI. The CDR3 has 15 amino acids. Unmatched junction bases numbered 5, after V lost 2 bases and J lost 7 bases.

The J gene is TRBJ2-7, the V gene TRBV12-3 or TRBV12-4; no clear D. The CDR3 runs 12 residues. V was cut by 3 bases and J by 9 bases, with 12 bases left in between. The CDR3 nucleotides read TGTGCCAGCAGTTTTTTGCCGGCAGGGCAGTACTTC. Its protein product is CASSFLPAGQYF.

The J gene is TRBJ2-3, the V gene TRBV30; the D gene is possibly TRBD2 (6 bases). CDR1 is GTSNPN, CDR2 SVGIG, per germline (reference sequence). V lost 0 bases to trimming and J lost 8 bases, with 18 bases between them. This CDR3 contains 15 residues. In nucleotides, the CDR3 is TGTGCCTGGAGTGTGATGGGGGGACCAGCAACTACGCAGTATTTT. As protein: CAWSVMGGPATTQYF.